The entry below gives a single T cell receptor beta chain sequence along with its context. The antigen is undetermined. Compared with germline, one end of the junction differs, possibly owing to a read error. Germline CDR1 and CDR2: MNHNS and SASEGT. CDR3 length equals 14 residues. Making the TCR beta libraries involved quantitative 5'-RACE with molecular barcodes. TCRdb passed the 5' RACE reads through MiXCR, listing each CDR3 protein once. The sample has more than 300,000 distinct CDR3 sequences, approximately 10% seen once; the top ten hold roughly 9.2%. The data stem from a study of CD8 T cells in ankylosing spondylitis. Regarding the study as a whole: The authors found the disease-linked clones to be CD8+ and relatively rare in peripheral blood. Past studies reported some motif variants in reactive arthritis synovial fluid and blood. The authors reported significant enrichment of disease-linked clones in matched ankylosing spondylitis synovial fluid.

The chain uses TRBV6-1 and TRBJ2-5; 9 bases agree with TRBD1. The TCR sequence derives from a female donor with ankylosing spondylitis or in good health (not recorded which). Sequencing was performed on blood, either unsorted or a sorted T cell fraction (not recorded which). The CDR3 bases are TGTGCCAGCAGTGAAGGGGACAGGGAAGACACCCAGTACTTC. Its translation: CASSEGDREDTQYF.